This is a list of T cell receptor beta chains from one sample in a study of T cells in Graves' hyperthyroidism and ophthalmopathy. TCRdb ran MiXCR on the multiplex PCR reads and lists one entry per CDR3 protein. The sample lists about 320,000 distinct CDR3 sequences, approximately 15% occurring once. Sequences were obtained from blood. The receptors stem from a man under 40 with Graves' hyperthyroidism. Each CDR3 is given with its conserved first and last residue. A D gene is named only where the DNA matches it firmly. Size is omitted from some rows. Given values are once, few, many or a class for expanded clones.

J gene,V gene,D gene,clone size,CDR3 protein,CDR3 DNA
TRBJ1-3,TRBV20-1,.,.,CSAKSSGNTIYF,TGCAGTGCCAAGAGCTCTGGAAACACCATATATTTT
TRBJ1-1,TRBV10-3,.,many,CATRGPMNTEAFF,TGTGCCACGCGGGGACCGATGAACACTGAAGCTTTCTTT
TRBJ2-1,TRBV3-1,.,few,CASSARTQGNEQFF,TGTGCCAGCAGCGCCCGGACCCAAGGGAATGAGCAGTTCTTC
TRBJ2-2,TRBV12-3/TRBV12-4,.,.,CASTPGSDTGELFF,TGTGCCAGCACCCCGGGGAGCGACACCGGGGAGCTGTTTTTT
TRBJ1-3,TRBV11-2,.,.,CASSPSSGSSGNTIYF,TGTGCCAGCAGCCCGAGTAGCGGCAGCTCTGGAAACACCATATATTTT
TRBJ1-2,TRBV15,TRBD1,few,CATSTGGVYGYTF,TGTGCCACCAGCACAGGGGGGGTCTATGGCTACACCTTC
TRBJ1-4,TRBV30,.,.,CAWSIAPVMGEKLFF,TGTGCCTGGAGTATCGCGCCCGTAATGGGTGAAAAACTGTTTTTT
TRBJ2-1,TRBV24-1,.,many,CATSDWRKGAQQFF,TGTGCCACCAGTGATTGGAGGAAAGGGGCCCAGCAGTTCTTC
TRBJ2-3,TRBV6-1,.,.,CASRPEGPLTQYF,TGTGCCAGCAGGCCGGAGGGTCCCCTTACGCAGTATTTT
TRBJ2-7,TRBV4-1,.,many,CASSQDIREQYF,TGCGCCAGCAGCCAAGATATCCGGGAGCAGTACTTC
TRBJ2-6,TRBV11-2,.,.,CASSPTRGTEGANVLTF,TGTGCCAGCAGCCCCACCCGCGGGACGGAAGGGGCCAACGTCCTGACTTTC
TRBJ2-1,TRBV6-1,.,few,CASSEVRTSIYNEQFF,TGTGCCAGCAGTGAAGTACGGACTTCAATCTACAATGAGCAGTTCTTC
TRBJ2-5,TRBV11-1,.,.,CASSLAPGNQEAQYF,TGTGCCAGCAGCTTAGCGCCCGGGAACCAAGAGGCCCAGTACTTC
TRBJ2-2,TRBV12-3/TRBV12-4,TRBD2,.,CASRAGEGSGEMFF,TGTGCCAGCAGAGCGGGAGAGGGGTCCGGGGAGATGTTTTTT
TRBJ1-5,TRBV27,.,few,CASSLGVGQPQHF,TGTGCCAGCAGTTTAGGGGTAGGCCAGCCCCAGCATTTT
TRBJ2-2,TRBV20-1,TRBD2,.,CSAPTSGRATGELFF,TGCAGTGCTCCGACTAGCGGGAGGGCCACCGGGGAGCTGTTTTTT